This T cell receptor beta chain was observed in a study of blood T cell repertoires in COVID-19. Participants were aged 18 to 89 years from about two dozen US areas. Assay used: immunoSEQ multiplex PCR; TCRdb lists only in-frame clones, some missing. The sample lists approximately 210,000 clones; 88% were seen once. The source is a woman aged 45-65 years with acute COVID-19. Sequencing was performed on PBMCs or T cells enriched from blood (not recorded which).

CDR3 sequence reads: CASSLGRQGTDTQYF. CDR3 nucleotides: TGTGCCAGCTCACTTGGCCGACAGGGAACGGATACGCAGTATTTT. This sequence joins TRBV18 and TRBJ2-3, with 7 nucleotides matching TRBD1. Germline V gives CDR1 KGHSH, CDR2 LQKENI. This CDR3 region has 15 residues. Trimming removed 4 bases from V and 6 bases from J; junction bases left unmatched: 10.